This T cell receptor (beta chain) appears in the sequencing data of a study of early T cells in non-severe SARS-CoV-2 infection (TCRdb year 2021). Some background on the complete study: Because TCR sequencing was done on bulk RNA from unsorted whole blood, the alpha and beta chains could not be paired. Study-wide findings and limitations: VDJdb matching was skewed toward anti-spike CD8 responses and likely underestimated virus-specific expansions by missing private and CD4 specificities.

The method behind the library was 5' RACE. This sample was sequenced with a NextSeq 500. To correct for sequencing error and PCR bias, the TCR library protocol tagged individual cDNA molecules with unique molecular identifiers. Both TCR alpha and beta chains were sequenced, and tight co-correlation was observed between alpha and beta sequence abundances in each sample. As for the original processing: Decombinator V4 was used to annotate the V gene, J gene and CDR3 of the TCR sequences. Expanded TCRs were defined as changing significantly between any two time points under a Poisson model with p below 0.0001. TCR abundances were normalised to the total number of TCRs sequenced per sample and were expressed as counts per million. MAIT TCRs were defined by TRAV1-2 paired with TRAJ12, TRAJ20 or TRAJ33, and iNKT TCRs by TRAV10 paired with TRAJ18. VDJdb, accessed on 1 November 2021, was searched for TCRs annotated for CMV, EBV and SARS-CoV-2, and TCRs annotated for more than one antigen were excluded. The raw public reads went through TCRdb reprocessing: fastp at Q25, MiXCR clone calling, in-frame beta chains kept. Here each entry gathers all rows of one CDR3 protein and keeps the most common genes and DNA. TCRdb, not the authors, supplied the V and J calls. The sample table lists tens of thousands of distinct CDR3 sequences, around 5.6% of them with a count of one. The ten most abundant clones make up 6.5% to 8.5% of the sample.

This clonotype was seen many times. What this receptor recognizes is not known. Nothing much larger sits one base from this clone, and base qualities are not available. A distance of 8 bases separates the germline ends of V and J, which lose 4 bases and 0 bases respectively. Counted from cysteine to phenylalanine, this CDR3 has 14 amino acids. The entry retains the CDR3 DNA only, 42 bases that are in frame from base 1. As encoded in the germline V gene (reference sequence), CDR1 is PRHDT while CDR2 is FYEKMQ. Set within a cohort of healthcare workers in London, UK, this nested case-control study involved weekly PCR testing of nasopharyngeal swabs along with blood sampling. Between 23 and 31 March 2020, the week of the UK lockdown, healthcare workers were enrolled and then followed up weekly for as long as 16 weeks.

Material for sequencing was whole blood. This TCR was sampled from an adult who was a healthcare worker with PCR-confirmed SARS-CoV-2 infection or an uninfected control (not recorded which). The rearranged segments are TRBV13 and TRBJ2-3; the D segment could be TRBD2, given 6 matching bases. The DNA sequence is as follows: TGTGCCAGCAGCTGGGGACTTAGCACAGATACGCAGTATTTT. Its protein product is CASSWGLSTDTQYF.